What follows describes a single T cell receptor (beta chain). In the original analysis: Cell counts per sample came from amplifying reference gene primers. This table comes from immunoSEQ multiplex PCR, and its TCRdb copy is limited to in-frame clones, with some not included. That table is the source of V, J and clone size, and D and trimming were worked out from the DNA. The sample holds 300,000 or so clones; roughly 90% are singletons and the top ten take around 2.6%. The record originates from a study of blood T cell repertoires in COVID-19. Across the study: PBMCs, B-cell-depleted T cells, or T cells were the source of the cDNA or gDNA that made up the material.

V lost 4 bases, J lost 7 bases, and 7 bases stayed unmatched. Germline CDR1 reads LNHDA; CDR2 reads SQIVND (reference sequence). This CDR3 has 15 residues. The receptor's source is a man in his sixties who had recovered from COVID-19. Sequences were obtained from PBMCs or T cells enriched from blood (not recorded which). The V gene is TRBV19, the J gene TRBJ1-2; 12 bases are shared with TRBD1. CDR3 in DNA: TGTGCCAGTAGTAAAGGGACAGGGGGCGCGAGTGGCTACACCTTC. Protein product: CASSKGTGGASGYTF.